This T cell receptor beta chain was profiled in a study of cytomegalovirus exposure and HLA in healthy donors. Study outcomes and limitations: Several top significant clusters appeared, in a later analysis, to be linked to common viral pathogens. In vitro work confirmed that a few CMV-associated chains recognize CMV antigens.

The study ran its PCR with 60 Vbeta and 13 Jbeta primers. The table came from immunoSEQ multiplex PCR; TCRdb's copy has only in-frame clones and leaves some out. The sample lists about 160,000 clones, 79% occurring once. Per germline, CDR1 GTSNPN and CDR2 SVGIG (reference sequence). The CDR3 sequence is 11 residues long. Trimming left V 5 bases short and J 5 bases short, with 7 bases between. Comment on this clone: Its specificity is not known.

The receptor's source is a man aged 40-49 years in good health and CMV-seronegative. Sequenced sample: PBMCs. The rearrangement uses TRBV30 and TRBJ2-1, with no clear D. The DNA of the CDR3 is TGTGCCTGGGCTCAGGACAATGAGCAGTTCTTC. This translates into CAWAQDNEQFF.